This T cell receptor (beta chain) was sequenced for a study of Ad26.COV2.S vaccination and SARS-CoV-2 variants. Study background: Participant was drawn from the COV1001 Ad26.COV2.S trial arm.

As to treatment: roughly 18 received Ad26.COV2.S at low or high dose, single or two shots; about 5 received placebo; per-sample allocation not given. Sample collection was performed on day 63 after the first vaccine or placebo injection. Libraries were prepared by immunoSEQ multiplex PCR; TCRdb keeps only in-frame clonotypes and omits some of them. Seen here are roughly 390,000 clones, roughly nine tenths observed once, and the top ten hold approximately 3.7%. The TCR was taken from a person aged 18-65 years who received the Ad26.COV2.S COVID-19 vaccine or a placebo. This sample comprised peripheral blood, obtained in a trial of Ad26.COV2.S vaccine versus placebo.

This CDR3 reads CASSLARGPGEKLFF. CDR3 in DNA: TGTGCCAGCAGCTTAGCGCGGGGGCCTGGGGAAAAACTGTTTTTT. The chain uses TRBV7-2 and TRBJ1-4; maybe TRBD1 (6 bases). CDR1 and CDR2 from the germline V gene are SGHTA and FQGNSA. CDR3 size: 15 residues. Trimming removed 0 bases from V and 8 bases from J, with 13 bases in between.